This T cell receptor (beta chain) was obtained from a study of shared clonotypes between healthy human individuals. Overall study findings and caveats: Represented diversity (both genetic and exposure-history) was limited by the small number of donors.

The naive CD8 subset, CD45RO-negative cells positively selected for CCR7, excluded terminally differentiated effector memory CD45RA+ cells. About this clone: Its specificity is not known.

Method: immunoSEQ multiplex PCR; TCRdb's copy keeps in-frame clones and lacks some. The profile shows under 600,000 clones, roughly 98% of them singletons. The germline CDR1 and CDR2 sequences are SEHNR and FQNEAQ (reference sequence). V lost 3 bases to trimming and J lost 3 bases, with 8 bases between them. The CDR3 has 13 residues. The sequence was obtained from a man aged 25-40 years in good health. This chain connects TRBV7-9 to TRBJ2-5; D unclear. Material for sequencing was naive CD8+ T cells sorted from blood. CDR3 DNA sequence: TGTGCCAGCAGCTTCATTCCCGAAGAGACCCAGTACTTC. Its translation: CASSFIPEETQYF.